This entry lists 25 T cell receptor beta chains sequenced from one sample in a study of blood T cell repertoires in COVID-19. Some clones are missing from TCRdb's copy, which holds only in-frame ones; the method was immunoSEQ multiplex PCR. Seen here are 110,000 to 150,000 clones, about 70% observed once, and the top ten hold about an eighth. Sequencing was done on a sample of peripheral blood. The receptors stem from an elderly man with acute or convalescent COVID-19.

This chain joins TRBV5-1 and TRBJ2-5, with unresolved D. Germline-derived CDR1 and CDR2 are SGHRS and YFSETQ. The CDR3 runs to 15 residues. V was trimmed by 3 bases and J by 2 bases, leaving 14 bases between them. The CDR3 loop reads CASSSVASRQETQYF. CDR3 DNA sequence: TGCGCCAGCAGCTCCGTAGCAAGTCGGCAAGAGACCCAGTACTTC. The full variable domain, its missing parts supplied by reference TRBV5-1 and TRBJ2-5, is KAGVTQTPRYLIKTRGQQVTLSCSPISGHRSVSWYQQTPGQGLQFLFEYFSETQRNKGNFPGRFSGRQFSNSRSEMNVSTLELGDSALYLCASSSVASRQETQYFGPGTRLLVL.

The V gene is TRBV2, the J gene TRBJ2-7, with 11 bases fitting TRBD2. Germline values: CDR1 SNHLY, CDR2 FYNNEI. V dropped 2 bases and J dropped 4; count of bases not matched to a gene: 7. The CDR3 length is 16 residues. The CDR3: CASSEFWLAGGYEQYF. The CDR3 DNA sequence: TGTGCCAGCAGTGAATTTTGGCTAGCGGGGGGTTACGAGCAGTACTTC.

This clone was seen a single time. The V gene is TRBV2, the J gene TRBJ2-7, with D tentatively TRBD2 (5 bases). CDR1 SNHLY and CDR2 FYNNEI come from the germline V gene. V lost 6 bases, J lost 4 bases, and 7 bases lay in between. The CDR3 totals 11 residues. CDR3 DNA: TGTGCCAGCAGGGGCGGGTACGAGCAGTACTTC. Protein sequence: CASRGGYEQYF.

This clone has more than one count but fewer than ten. The chain is built from TRBV6-2 or TRBV6-3 and TRBJ2-7; D is undetermined. The germline V and J ends were trimmed by 6 bases and 6 bases, with 18 bases remaining between them. Germline V gene lookup returns CDR1 MNHEY and CDR2 SVGEGT. The CDR3 is 14 residues long. CDR3 in amino acids: CASSITMTRREQYF. The CDR3 coding sequence is TGTGCCAGCAGCATAACAATGACACGACGCGAGCAGTACTTC.

This chain uses TRBV7-9 with TRBJ2-2; TRBD2 might be the D (7 bases). V was cut by 5 bases and J by 0 bases, with 16 bases left in between. Germline CDR1 is SEHNR and CDR2 is FQNEAQ (reference sequence). The CDR3 extends over 17 amino acids. The CDR3 DNA is TGTGCCAGCAGCCCAGGGTCGGGGGGCCCGAACACCGGGGAGCTGTTTTTT. As protein: CASSPGSGGPNTGELFF.

The chain recombines TRBV7-9 with TRBJ1-1; D not certain. In germline, CDR1 is SEHNR, CDR2 FQNEAQ (reference sequence). The CDR3 loop spans 14 amino acids. V shed 2 bases and J shed 5 bases, with 12 bases lying between them. As DNA, the CDR3 is TGTGCCAGCAGCTTAACGGGAAGGGATACTGAAGCTTTCTTT. Protein: CASSLTGRDTEAFF.

V and J are TRBV3-1 (or the pseudogene TRBV3-2) and TRBJ1-3; 7 nucleotides agree with TRBD1. Germline values: CDR1 LGHDT, CDR2 YNNKEL (reference sequence). Losses at the gene ends were 3 bases for V and 0 bases for J; bases not matched to a gene: 8. CDR3 size: 17 residues. CDR3 coding DNA: TGTGCCAGCAGCCAGTCGGAGACAGGGAGCTCTGGAAACACCATATATTTT. It codes for CASSQSETGSSGNTIYF.

This chain connects TRBV19 to TRBJ2-2; 10 bases line up with TRBD1. CDR1 and CDR2 from the germline V gene are LNHDA and SQIVND (reference sequence). The CDR3 loop spans 18 amino acids. Losses at the gene ends were 5 bases for V and 4 bases for J; bases not matched to a gene: 13. CDR3 DNA sequence: TGTGCCAGTAGTCGCATGTCCGGGACAGGGGTTGGCACCGGGGAGCTGTTTTTT. This translates into CASSRMSGTGVGTGELFF.

This rearrangement joins TRBV2 to TRBJ1-1, with 7 bases that match TRBD1. This CDR3 is 14 amino acids long. The germline V gene encodes CDR1 SNHLY and CDR2 FYNNEI. The V gene end was trimmed by 5 bases and the J gene end by 1 base; junction bases not matched to a gene: 4. The CDR3 DNA is TGTGCCAGCAGTCGACAGGGTTCGAACACTGAAGCTTTCTTT. Translation gives CASSRQGSNTEAFF.

The CDR3 spells CASSLLSDRGQGEQFF. As DNA, the CDR3 is TGTGCCAGCAGCTTACTTTCGGACAGGGGACAGGGTGAGCAGTTCTTC. This chain uses TRBV5-6 with TRBJ2-1; 9 bases fit TRBD1. This CDR3 has 16 residues. Germline V gene sequence: CDR1 SGHDT, CDR2 YYEEEE. Losses at the gene ends were 2 bases for V and 9 bases for J; bases not matched to a gene: 12.

V and J are TRBV7-8 and TRBJ1-1, with D possibly matching TRBD1 (6 bases). The V gene lost 6 bases and the J gene lost 4 bases, with 12 bases spanning the gap. The CDR3 is made up of 13 amino acids. Germline loops: CDR1 SGHVS, CDR2 FQNEAQ. The CDR3, as DNA: TGTGCCAGCAGTGTACAGGGCACCACTGAAGCTTTCTTT. Translation: CASSVQGTTEAFF.

The chain employs TRBV19 and TRBJ2-2; 8 bases agree with TRBD2. V lost 8 bases to trimming and J lost 1 base; unmatched junction nucleotides: 6. Germline CDR1 reads LNHDA; CDR2 reads SQIVND (reference sequence). This CDR3 is built from 15 residues. The CDR3 region is CASYRGGQNTGELFF. The CDR3 DNA is TGTGCCAGTTACCGGGGGGGCCAGAACACCGGGGAGCTGTTTTTT.

The CDR3 coding sequence is TGTGCCAGCAGTGACTCACTAGCGGGGTACAATGAGCAGTTCTTC. It specifies CASSDSLAGYNEQFF. The gene calls are TRBV6-4 and TRBJ2-1; 10 nucleotides match TRBD2. The CDR3 sequence is 15 residues long. J lost 4 bases, V lost 0 bases, and 0 bases had no gene match. The germline CDR1 and CDR2 sequences are MRHNA and SNTAGT.

The chain uses TRBV28 and TRBJ2-7, with a tentative D call TRBD2 (7 bases). V was clipped by 5 bases and J by 7 bases, with 21 bases between them. CDR3 length equals 15 residues. Germline CDR1 reads MDHEN; CDR2 reads SYDVKM. The CDR3 protein is CASSRGGGGPREQYF. CDR3 nucleotide sequence: TGTGCCAGCAGTAGGGGGGGCGGGGGCCCCAGAGAGCAGTACTTC. Looking up the rest from reference TRBV28 and TRBJ2-7 gives the full variable domain: DVKVTQSSRYLVKRTGEKVFLECVQDMDHENMFWYRQDPGLGLRLIYFSYDVKMKEKGDIPEGYSVSREKKERFSLILESASTNQTSMYLCASSRGGGGPREQYFGPGTRLTVT.

The chain recombines TRBV5-1 with TRBJ2-1; TRBD1 matches at 7 bases. CDR3 length equals 14 residues. The germline V gene has CDR1 SGHRS and CDR2 YFSETQ. J lost 7 bases, V lost 0 bases, and 4 bases had no gene match. The CDR3 nucleotides are TGCGCCAGCAGCTTGGATCCGACAGGGAATGAGCAGTTCTTC. Translated: CASSLDPTGNEQFF.

This clone was counted once. One end of the junction fails to match germline, which may point to a read error. The chain has TRBV7-7 and TRBJ2-3; TRBD2 matches 8 bases. CDR3 size: 15 residues. Germline V lookup: CDR1 SSHAT, CDR2 FNYEAQ (reference sequence). CDR3 nucleotides: TGTGCTAGCAGCTTTAGCGGGGCGAACACAGATACGCAGTATTTT. Its translation: CASSFSGANTDTQYF.

The J gene is TRBJ2-1, the V gene TRBV18, with no clear D. The V gene's germline CDR1 is KGHSH and CDR2 LQKENI. The CDR3 sequence is 15 residues long. Trimming took 2 bases from V and 0 from J, leaving 8 bases between them. CDR3 region: CASSPATDSYNEQFF. CDR3 DNA sequence: TGTGCCAGCTCACCAGCAACAGACTCCTACAATGAGCAGTTCTTC.

This chain uses TRBV27 with TRBJ2-4; tentative D call: TRBD1 (6 bases). The CDR3 runs to 16 residues. With 6 bases removed from V and 1 base from J, the gap between germline ends came to 16 bases. Germline V gene data show CDR1 as MNHEY and CDR2 as SMNVEV (reference sequence). This chain's CDR3 is CASSPQGTRAKNIQYF. Here the CDR3 DNA reads TGTGCCAGCAGCCCACAGGGAACTAGGGCCAAAAACATTCAGTACTTC.

In DNA form, the CDR3 reads TGTGCCAGCAGTGAAGAGGTCGCCAGGGGGCTTAATTCACCCCTCCACTTT. This encodes CASSEEVARGLNSPLHF. The rearrangement joins TRBV6-1 to TRBJ1-6, with 8 bases matching TRBD1. J gave up 6 bases and V 1 base, and 8 bases lay outside the gene matches. The germline gives CDR1 MNHNS, CDR2 SASEGT. The length of the CDR3 is 17 residues.

The chain recombines TRBV5-5 with TRBJ1-1, with a weak D call TRBD1 (5 bases). This CDR3 contains 12 residues. V lost 4 bases and J 4 bases, leaving 8 bases between the germline ends. The germline gives CDR1 SGHKS, CDR2 YYEKEE (reference sequence). CDR3 nucleotides: TGTGCCAGCAGCCCGACAGCCACTGAAGCTTTCTTT. Protein: CASSPTATEAFF.

The chain links TRBV5-6 to TRBJ1-2; D gene uncertain. Germline CDR1 and CDR2: SGHDT and YYEEEE. V lost 2 bases to trimming and J lost 6 bases, with 23 bases between them. The CDR3 sequence is 17 residues long. The CDR3 DNA reads as TGTGCCAGCAGCTTCTTCGGCCGAGGCGAGGGCAGCCATGGCTACACCTTC. This encodes CASSFFGRGEGSHGYTF.

The genes are TRBV7-9 and TRBJ1-2; 8 positions agree with TRBD1. V was clipped by 4 bases and J by 8 bases; unmatched bases: 15. The germline gives CDR1 SEHNR, CDR2 FQNEAQ (reference sequence). This CDR3 region has 16 residues. The CDR3 spells CASSSGQVQIGEGYTF. The CDR3 coding sequence is TGTGCCAGCAGCTCGGGACAGGTGCAAATCGGGGAAGGCTACACCTTC.

J is TRBJ2-7 and V is TRBV5-1; TRBD1 is a possible D gene (5 bases). The CDR3 is 15 residues long. Germline CDR1 SGHRS, CDR2 YFSETQ. Trimming cost V 3 bases and J 2 bases, with 15 bases left between them. The CDR3 region is CASSSAGLTTYEQYF. The DNA of the CDR3 is TGCGCCAGCAGCTCCGCAGGGTTAACCACCTACGAGCAGTACTTC.

This chain links TRBV4-2 with TRBJ2-5, with D possibly TRBD2 on 6 matching bases. There are 16 residues in the CDR3. Germline assignment: CDR1 LGHNA and CDR2 YNFKEQ. Trimming left V 1 base short and J 1 base short, with 13 bases between. The CDR3 DNA reads as TGTGCCAGCAGCCAAGGCAGCGGGCGGACCCAAGAGACCCAGTACTTC. It encodes CASSQGSGRTQETQYF.

The CDR3 nucleotides are TGTGCCAGCAGGGGCGGGGGGCCCACAGATACGCAGTATTTT. Protein product: CASRGGGPTDTQYF. The V call is TRBV28, the J call TRBJ2-3; 8 nucleotides line up with TRBD2. The CDR3 contains 14 residues. Germline CDR1 is MDHEN and CDR2 is SYDVKM. The V and J ends lost 6 bases and 2 bases, in that order; junction bases with no gene match: 4.